This TCR beta chain was identified during a study of T-cell memory formation after mild COVID-19. Germline CDR1 and CDR2: PRHDT and FYEKMQ (reference sequence). This CDR3 comprises 18 residues. Regarding this clonotype: Compared with germline, one end of the junction differs, possibly owing to a read error.

TCRdb independently ran MiXCR on the 5' RACE reads; one entry per CDR3 protein. This table holds about 6,100 distinct CDR3 sequences, about 18% found once. This TCR derives from an adult woman who had mild COVID-19 (a few samples of this study predate the infection). Cell type and time point are not known. The gene calls are TRBV13 and TRBJ2-3; D not resolved. The sequencing input was PBMCs or a T cell subset sorted from them (not recorded which). The CDR3 DNA sequence: TGTGCCAGCAGCTTTGGTCCTGTAGTGGCCAACATTAAGGATACGAAGTATTTT. Its translation: CASSFGPVVANIKDTKYF.